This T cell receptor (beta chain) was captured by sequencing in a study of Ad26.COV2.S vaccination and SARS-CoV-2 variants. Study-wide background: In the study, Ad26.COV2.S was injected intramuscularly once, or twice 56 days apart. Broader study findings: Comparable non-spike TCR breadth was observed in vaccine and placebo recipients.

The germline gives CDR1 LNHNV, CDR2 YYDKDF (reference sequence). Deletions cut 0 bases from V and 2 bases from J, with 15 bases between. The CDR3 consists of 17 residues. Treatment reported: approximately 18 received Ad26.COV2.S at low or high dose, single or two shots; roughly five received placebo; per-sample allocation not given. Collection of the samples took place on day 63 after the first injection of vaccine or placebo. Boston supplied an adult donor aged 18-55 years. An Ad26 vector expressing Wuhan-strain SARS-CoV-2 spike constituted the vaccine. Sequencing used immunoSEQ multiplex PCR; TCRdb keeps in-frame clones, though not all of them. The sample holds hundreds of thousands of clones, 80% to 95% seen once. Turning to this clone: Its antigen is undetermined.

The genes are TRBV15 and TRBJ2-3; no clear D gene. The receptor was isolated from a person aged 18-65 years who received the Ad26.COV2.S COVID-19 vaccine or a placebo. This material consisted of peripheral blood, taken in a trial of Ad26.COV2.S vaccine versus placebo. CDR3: CATSRDLVAPATDTQYF. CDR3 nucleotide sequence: TGTGCCACCAGCAGAGATTTAGTGGCCCCGGCCACAGATACGCAGTATTTT.